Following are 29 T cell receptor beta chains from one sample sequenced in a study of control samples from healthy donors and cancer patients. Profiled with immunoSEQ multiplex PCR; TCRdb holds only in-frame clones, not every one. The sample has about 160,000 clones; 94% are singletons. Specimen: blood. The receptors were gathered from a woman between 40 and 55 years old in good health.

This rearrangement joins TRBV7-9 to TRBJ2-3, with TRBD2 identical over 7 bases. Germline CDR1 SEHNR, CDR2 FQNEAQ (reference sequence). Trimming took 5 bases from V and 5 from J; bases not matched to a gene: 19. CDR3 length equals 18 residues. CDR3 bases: TGTGCCAGCAGCCCATCGTTTCGGCTAGCGGAGAAATTAGATACGCAGTATTTT. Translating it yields CASSPSFRLAEKLDTQYF.

For the CDR3, the DNA is TGTGCCAGCAGTTTAAATGGAGAACCCATGAACACTGAAGCTTTCTTT. Translating it yields CASSLNGEPMNTEAFF. This chain links TRBV27 with TRBJ1-1; D ambiguous. Germline V CDR1 and CDR2: MNHEY, SMNVEV (reference sequence). CDR3 size: 16 residues. Trimming cost V 2 bases and J 0 bases, with 13 bases left between them.

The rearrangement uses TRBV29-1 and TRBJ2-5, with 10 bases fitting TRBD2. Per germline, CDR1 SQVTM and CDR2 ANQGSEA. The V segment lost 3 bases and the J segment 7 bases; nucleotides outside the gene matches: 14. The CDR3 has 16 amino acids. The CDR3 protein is CSVDGLAGVEWVTQYF. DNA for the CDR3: TGCAGCGTTGACGGGCTAGCGGGAGTCGAGTGGGTGACCCAGTACTTC.

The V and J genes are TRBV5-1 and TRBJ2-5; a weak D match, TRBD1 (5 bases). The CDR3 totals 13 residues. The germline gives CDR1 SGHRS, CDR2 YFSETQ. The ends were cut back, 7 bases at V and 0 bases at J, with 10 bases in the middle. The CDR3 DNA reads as TGCGCCAGCCGGCAGGGCGACCAAGAGACCCAGTACTTC. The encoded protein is CASRQGDQETQYF.

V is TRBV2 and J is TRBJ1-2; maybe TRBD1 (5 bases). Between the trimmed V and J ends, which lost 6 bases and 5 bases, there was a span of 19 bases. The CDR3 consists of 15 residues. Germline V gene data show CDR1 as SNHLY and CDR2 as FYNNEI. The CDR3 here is CASSPLETALYGYTF. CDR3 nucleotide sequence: TGTGCCAGCAGCCCGCTCGAGACAGCATTATATGGCTACACCTTC. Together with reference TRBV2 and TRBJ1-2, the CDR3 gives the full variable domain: EPEVTQTPSHQVTQMGQEVILRCVPISNHLYFYWYRQILGQKVEFLVSFYNNEISEKSEIFDDQFSVERPDGSNFTLKIRSTKLEDSAMYFCASSPLETALYGYTFGSGTRLTVV.

CDR3 loop: CASSREGGDGYTF. Written as DNA, the CDR3 is TGCGCCAGCAGTCGTGAAGGGGGGGACGGCTACACCTTC. The chain combines TRBV4-1 with TRBJ1-2; D is perhaps TRBD1 (6 bases). The CDR3 extends over 13 amino acids. V lost 6 bases to trimming and J lost 8 bases, with 16 bases between them. Germline CDR1 MGHRA, CDR2 YSYEKL.

This CDR3 reads CASSLESWTNTGELFF. The CDR3 nucleotides read TGCGCCAGCAGCTTGGAATCTTGGACGAACACCGGGGAGCTGTTTTTT. The V and J genes are TRBV5-1 and TRBJ2-2; the D is unclear. The CDR3 runs 16 residues. V was trimmed by 0 bases and J by 0 bases, leaving 9 bases between them. Germline CDR1 and CDR2: SGHRS and YFSETQ.

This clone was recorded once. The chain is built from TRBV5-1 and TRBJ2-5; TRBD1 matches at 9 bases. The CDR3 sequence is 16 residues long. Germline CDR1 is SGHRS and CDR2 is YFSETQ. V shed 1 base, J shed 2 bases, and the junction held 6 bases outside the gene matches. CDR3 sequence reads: CASSLQGQGSQETQYF. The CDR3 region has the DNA TGCGCCAGCAGCTTGCAGGGACAGGGATCTCAAGAGACCCAGTACTTC.

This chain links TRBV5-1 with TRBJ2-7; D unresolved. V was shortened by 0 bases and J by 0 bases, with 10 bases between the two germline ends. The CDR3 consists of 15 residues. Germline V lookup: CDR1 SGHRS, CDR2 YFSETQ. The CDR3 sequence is CASSLGPTSSYEQYF. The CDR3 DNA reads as TGCGCCAGCAGCTTGGGACCGACGAGCTCCTACGAGCAGTACTTC.

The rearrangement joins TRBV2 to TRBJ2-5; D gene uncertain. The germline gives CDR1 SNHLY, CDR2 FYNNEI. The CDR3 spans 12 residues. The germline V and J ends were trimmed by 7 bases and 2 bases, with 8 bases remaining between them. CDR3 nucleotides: TGTGCCAGCACGCGTGGTCAAGAGACCCAGTACTTC. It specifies CASTRGQETQYF.

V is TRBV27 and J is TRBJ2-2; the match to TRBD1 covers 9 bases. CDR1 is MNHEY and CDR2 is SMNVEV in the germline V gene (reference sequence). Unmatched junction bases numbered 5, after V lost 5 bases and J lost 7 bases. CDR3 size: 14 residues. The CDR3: CASSPGQGIGELFF. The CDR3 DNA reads TGTGCCAGCAGTCCCGGACAGGGGATCGGGGAGCTGTTTTTT.

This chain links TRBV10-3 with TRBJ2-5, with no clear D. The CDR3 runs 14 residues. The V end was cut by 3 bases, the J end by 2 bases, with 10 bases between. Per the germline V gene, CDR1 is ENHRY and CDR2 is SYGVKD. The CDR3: CAISDGNKQETQYF. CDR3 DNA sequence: TGTGCCATCAGTGATGGGAACAAGCAAGAGACCCAGTACTTC.

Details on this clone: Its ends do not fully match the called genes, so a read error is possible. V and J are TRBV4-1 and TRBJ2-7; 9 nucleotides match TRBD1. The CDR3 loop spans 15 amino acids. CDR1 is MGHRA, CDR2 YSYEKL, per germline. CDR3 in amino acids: CASSKDRGGFSEQYF. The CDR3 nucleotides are TGCGCCAGCAGCAAAGACAGGGGGGGTTTCTCCGAGCAGTACTTC.

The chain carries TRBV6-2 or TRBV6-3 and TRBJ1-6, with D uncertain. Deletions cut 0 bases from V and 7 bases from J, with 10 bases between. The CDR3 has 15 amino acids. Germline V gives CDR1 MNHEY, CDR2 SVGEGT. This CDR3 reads CASSYSKAWNSPLHF. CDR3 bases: TGTGCCAGCAGTTACTCGAAGGCTTGGAATTCACCCCTCCACTTT.

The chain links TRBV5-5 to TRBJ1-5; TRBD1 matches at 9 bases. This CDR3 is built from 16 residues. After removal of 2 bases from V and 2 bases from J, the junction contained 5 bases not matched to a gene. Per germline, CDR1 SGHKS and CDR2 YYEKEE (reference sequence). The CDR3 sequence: CASSLNRGLGNQPQHF. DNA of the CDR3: TGTGCCAGCAGCTTAAACAGGGGGCTTGGCAATCAGCCCCAGCATTTT. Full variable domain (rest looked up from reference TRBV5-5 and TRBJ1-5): DAGVTQSPTHLIKTRGQQVTLRCSPISGHKSVSWYQQVLGQGPQFIFQYYEKEERGRGNFPDRFSARQFPNYSSELNVNALLLGDSALYLCASSLNRGLGNQPQHFGDGTRLSIL.

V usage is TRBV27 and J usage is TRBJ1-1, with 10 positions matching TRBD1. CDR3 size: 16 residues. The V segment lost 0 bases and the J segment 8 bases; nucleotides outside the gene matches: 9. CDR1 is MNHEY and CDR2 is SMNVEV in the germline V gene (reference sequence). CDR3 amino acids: CASSLSEGQGVKEAFF. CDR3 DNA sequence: TGTGCCAGCAGTTTATCAGAAGGACAGGGGGTAAAGGAAGCTTTCTTT.

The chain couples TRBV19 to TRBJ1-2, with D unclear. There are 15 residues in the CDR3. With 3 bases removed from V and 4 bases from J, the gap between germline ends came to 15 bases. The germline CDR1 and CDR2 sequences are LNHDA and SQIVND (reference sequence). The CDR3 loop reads CASSMPGINIYGYTF. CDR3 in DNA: TGTGCCAGTAGTATGCCTGGGATTAATATCTATGGCTACACCTTC.

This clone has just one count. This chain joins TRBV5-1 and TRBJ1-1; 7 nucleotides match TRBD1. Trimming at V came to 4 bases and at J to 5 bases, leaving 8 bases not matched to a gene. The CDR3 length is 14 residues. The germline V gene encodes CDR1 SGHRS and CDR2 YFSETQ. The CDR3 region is CASSAGQVVTEAFF. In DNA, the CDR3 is TGCGCCAGCAGCGCCGGACAGGTGGTAACTGAAGCTTTCTTT. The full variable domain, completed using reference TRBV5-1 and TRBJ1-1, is KAGVTQTPRYLIKTRGQQVTLSCSPISGHRSVSWYQQTPGQGLQFLFEYFSETQRNKGNFPGRFSGRQFSNSRSEMNVSTLELGDSALYLCASSAGQVVTEAFFGQGTRLTVV.

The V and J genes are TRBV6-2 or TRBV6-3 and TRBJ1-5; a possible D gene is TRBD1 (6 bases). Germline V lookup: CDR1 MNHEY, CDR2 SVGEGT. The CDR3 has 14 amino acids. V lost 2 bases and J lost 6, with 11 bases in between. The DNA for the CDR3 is TGTGCCAGCAGTTACGGCAGGGGCCGTCAGCCCCAGCATTTT. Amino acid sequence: CASSYGRGRQPQHF.

The CDR3 DNA reads as TGTGCCAGTAGTAACGTGAGGGCCGGAGGGGAACACATTCAGTACTTC. Its translation: CASSNVRAGGEHIQYF. The genes are TRBV19 and TRBJ2-4; D might be TRBD2 (6 bases). Trimming stripped 4 bases from V and 8 bases from J, with 21 bases between. The CDR3 runs 16 residues. CDR1 and CDR2 from the germline V gene are LNHDA and SQIVND (reference sequence).

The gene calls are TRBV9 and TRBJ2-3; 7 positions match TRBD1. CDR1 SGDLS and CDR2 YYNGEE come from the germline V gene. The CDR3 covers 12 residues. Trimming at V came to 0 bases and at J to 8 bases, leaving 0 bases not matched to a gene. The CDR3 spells CASSVEGATQYF. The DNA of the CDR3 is TGTGCCAGCAGCGTAGAGGGGGCTACGCAGTATTTT. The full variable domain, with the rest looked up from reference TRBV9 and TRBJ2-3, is DSGVTQTPKHLITATGQRVTLRCSPRSGDLSVYWYQQSLDQGLQFLIQYYNGEERAKGNILERFSAQQFPDLHSELNLSSLELGDSALYFCASSVEGATQYFGPGTRLTVL.

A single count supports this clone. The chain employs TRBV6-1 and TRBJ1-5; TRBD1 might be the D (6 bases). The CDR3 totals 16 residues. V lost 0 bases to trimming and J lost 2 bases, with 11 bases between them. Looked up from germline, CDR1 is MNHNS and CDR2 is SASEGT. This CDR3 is CASSEAAGVGNQPQHF. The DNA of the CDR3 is TGTGCCAGCAGTGAAGCGGCAGGGGTAGGCAATCAGCCCCAGCATTTT.

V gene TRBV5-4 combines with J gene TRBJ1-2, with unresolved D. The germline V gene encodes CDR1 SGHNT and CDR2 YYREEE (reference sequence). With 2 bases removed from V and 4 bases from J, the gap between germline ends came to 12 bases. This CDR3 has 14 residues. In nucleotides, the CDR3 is TGTGCCAGCAGCTTAGGGATCGATTCCTATGGCTACACCTTC. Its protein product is CASSLGIDSYGYTF.

CDR3 residues: CASSLSRGSFPYEQYF. In DNA, the CDR3 is TGTGCCAGCAGCTTATCTAGGGGGAGTTTCCCCTACGAGCAGTACTTC. The chain employs TRBV11-2 and TRBJ2-7; a weak D match, TRBD1 (6 bases). The CDR3 spans 16 residues. CDR1 is SGHAT, CDR2 FQNNGV, per germline. V lost 2 bases and J 2 bases, leaving 16 bases between the germline ends.

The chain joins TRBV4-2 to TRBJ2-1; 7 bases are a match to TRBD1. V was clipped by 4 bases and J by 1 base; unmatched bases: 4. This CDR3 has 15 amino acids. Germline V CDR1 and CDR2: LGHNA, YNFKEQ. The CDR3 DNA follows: TGTGCCAGCAGCCCCCGGGACAGTTCCTACAATGAGCAGTTCTTC. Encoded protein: CASSPRDSSYNEQFF.

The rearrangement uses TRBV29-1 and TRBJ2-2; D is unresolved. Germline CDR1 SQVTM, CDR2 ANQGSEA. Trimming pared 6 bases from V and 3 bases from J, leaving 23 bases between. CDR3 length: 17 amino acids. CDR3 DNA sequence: TGCAGCGTGGCCTCGGGCATAGTGAATTTTTACACCGGGGAGCTGTTTTTT. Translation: CSVASGIVNFYTGELFF.

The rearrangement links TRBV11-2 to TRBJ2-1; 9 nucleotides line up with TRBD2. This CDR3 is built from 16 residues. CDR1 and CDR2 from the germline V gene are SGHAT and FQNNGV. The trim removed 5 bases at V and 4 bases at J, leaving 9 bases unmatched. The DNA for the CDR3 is TGTGCCAGCAGCCCGTCCGGGACTAGCCGATACAATGAGCAGTTCTTC. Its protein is CASSPSGTSRYNEQFF.

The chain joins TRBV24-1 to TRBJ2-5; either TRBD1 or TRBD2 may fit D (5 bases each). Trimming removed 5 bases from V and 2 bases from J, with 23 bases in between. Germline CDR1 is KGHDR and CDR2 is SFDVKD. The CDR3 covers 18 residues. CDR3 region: CATSAGKGPLGLQETQYF. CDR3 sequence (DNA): TGTGCCACCAGTGCTGGGAAGGGACCCTTGGGGTTACAAGAGACCCAGTACTTC.

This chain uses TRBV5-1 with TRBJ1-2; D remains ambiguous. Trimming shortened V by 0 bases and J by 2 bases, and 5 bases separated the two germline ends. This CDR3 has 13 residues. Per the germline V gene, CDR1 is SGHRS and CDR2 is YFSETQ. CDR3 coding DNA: TGCGCCAGCAGCTTGGAAGGGAACTATGGCTACACCTTC. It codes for CASSLEGNYGYTF. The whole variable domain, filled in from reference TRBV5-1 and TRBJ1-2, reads KAGVTQTPRYLIKTRGQQVTLSCSPISGHRSVSWYQQTPGQGLQFLFEYFSETQRNKGNFPGRFSGRQFSNSRSEMNVSTLELGDSALYLCASSLEGNYGYTFGSGTRLTVV.